This TCR beta chain stems from a study of technical replicates of blood from a few donors. Sequencing used immunoSEQ multiplex PCR; TCRdb keeps in-frame clones, though not all of them. The sample has more than 95,000 clones, 95% seen once. This CDR3 has 14 amino acids. Germline V gene sequence: CDR1 MDHEN, CDR2 SYDVKM. Germline trimming cut 4 bases from V and 4 bases from J; bases unmatched to any gene: 6. This TCR derives from a human donor in good health. The sequenced sample consisted of T cells isolated from PBMCs. This chain joins TRBV28 and TRBJ1-2, with 7 bases aligning to TRBD1. The CDR3 sequence is CASSSGTAFYGYTF. The CDR3 DNA reads TGTGCCAGCAGTTCCGGGACAGCATTCTATGGCTACACCTTC.